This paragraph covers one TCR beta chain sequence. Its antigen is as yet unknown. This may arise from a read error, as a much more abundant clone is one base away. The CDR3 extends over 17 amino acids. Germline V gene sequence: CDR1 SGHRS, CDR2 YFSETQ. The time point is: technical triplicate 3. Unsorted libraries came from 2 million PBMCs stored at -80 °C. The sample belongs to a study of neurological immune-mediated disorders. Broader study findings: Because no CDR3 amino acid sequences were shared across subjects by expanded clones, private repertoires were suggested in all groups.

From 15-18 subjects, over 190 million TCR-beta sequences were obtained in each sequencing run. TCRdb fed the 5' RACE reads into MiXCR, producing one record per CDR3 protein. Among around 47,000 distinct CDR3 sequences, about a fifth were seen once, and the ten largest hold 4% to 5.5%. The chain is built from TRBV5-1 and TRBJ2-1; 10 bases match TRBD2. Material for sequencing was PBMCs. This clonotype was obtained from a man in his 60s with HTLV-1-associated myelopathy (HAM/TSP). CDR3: CASSLEPAGGPGNEQLF. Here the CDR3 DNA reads TGCGCCAGCAGCTTGGAACCAGCGGGAGGGCCGGGGAATGAGCAGTTATTC.